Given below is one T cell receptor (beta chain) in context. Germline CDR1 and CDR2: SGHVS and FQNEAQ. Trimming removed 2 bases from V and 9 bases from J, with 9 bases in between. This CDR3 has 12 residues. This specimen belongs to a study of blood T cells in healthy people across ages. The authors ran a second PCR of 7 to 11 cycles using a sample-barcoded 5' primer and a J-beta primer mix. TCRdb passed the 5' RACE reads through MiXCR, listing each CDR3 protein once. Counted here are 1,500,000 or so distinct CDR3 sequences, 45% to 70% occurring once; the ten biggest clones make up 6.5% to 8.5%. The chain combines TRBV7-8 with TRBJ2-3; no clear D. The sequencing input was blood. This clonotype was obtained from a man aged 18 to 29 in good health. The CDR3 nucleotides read TGTGCCAGCAGCTTACAGGCAGGAACGCAGTATTTT. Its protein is CASSLQAGTQYF.